This T cell receptor beta chain was profiled in a study of blood T cells in healthy people across ages. Study summary: For every two T cells, template switching captured about one barcoded beta molecule.

PCR was performed a second time for about 6 to 12 cycles using a sample-barcoded 5' primer and a J-beta primer mix. TCRdb processed the 5' RACE reads anew with MiXCR; each CDR3 protein has one entry. The profile shows under 1 million distinct CDR3 sequences, under 45% of them singletons. Overall study findings and caveats: Long-lived donors carried more naive CD4+ cells and greater diversity than aged donors. Naive T cell percentage showed a strong correlation with TCR beta diversity.

Per individual sample, total RNA of at least 6 micrograms was extracted. V dropped 2 bases and J dropped 8 bases, with 13 bases sitting between them. Germline V lookup: CDR1 SGHAT, CDR2 FQNNGV. The CDR3 sequence is 13 residues long. In its sample, this clonotype was seen many times. Its specificity is unknown. The TCR originated in a man between 60 and 75 years old in good health. The chain couples TRBV11-2 to TRBJ2-7; D is perhaps TRBD1 or TRBD2 (5 bases each). The specimen was blood. This CDR3 is CASSLFGPGQQYF. In DNA form, the CDR3 reads TGTGCCAGCAGCTTATTCGGTCCGGGACAGCAGTACTTC.